This T cell receptor beta chain originates from a study of T cells in Graves' hyperthyroidism and ophthalmopathy. In germline, CDR1 is MNHNS, CDR2 SASEGT. The ends lost 6 bases at V and 6 bases at J; junction bases unmatched: 3. This CDR3 region has 13 residues. The sample holds many counts of this clonotype. Authors of the study amplified TCR beta CDR3 regions from RNA transcripts. The study used the HTBI primer set for a first-round RT-PCR of the TCR CDR3. TCRdb passed the multiplex PCR reads through MiXCR, listing each CDR3 protein once. The sample carries under 400,000 distinct CDR3 sequences, 18% recorded once. Hyperthyroidism, newly diagnosed and lasting under 2 months, affected patients aged 18 to 65. Clinical symptoms, serum thyroxine, TRAb, thyroid ultrasound and orbital computed tomography established diagnosis.

The receptor was isolated from a woman aged 50 to 65 with Graves' hyperthyroidism. Sequenced: blood. The chain employs TRBV6-1 and TRBJ2-2, with 8 bases identical to TRBD2. The CDR3 DNA is TGTGCCAGCAGAAACGGGGGGGCCGGGGAGCTGTTTTTT. This translates into CASRNGGAGELFF.